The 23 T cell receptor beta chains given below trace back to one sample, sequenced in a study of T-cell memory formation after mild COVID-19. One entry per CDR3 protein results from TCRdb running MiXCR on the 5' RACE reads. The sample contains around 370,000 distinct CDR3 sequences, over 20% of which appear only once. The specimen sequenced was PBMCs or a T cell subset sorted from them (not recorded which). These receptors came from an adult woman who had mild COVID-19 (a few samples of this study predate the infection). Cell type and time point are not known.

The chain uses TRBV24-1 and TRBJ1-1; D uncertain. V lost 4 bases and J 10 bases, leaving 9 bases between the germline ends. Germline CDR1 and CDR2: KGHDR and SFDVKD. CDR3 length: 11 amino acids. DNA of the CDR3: TGTGCCACCAGTGACGCGGCGAGAGCTTTCTTT. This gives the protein CATSDAARAFF.

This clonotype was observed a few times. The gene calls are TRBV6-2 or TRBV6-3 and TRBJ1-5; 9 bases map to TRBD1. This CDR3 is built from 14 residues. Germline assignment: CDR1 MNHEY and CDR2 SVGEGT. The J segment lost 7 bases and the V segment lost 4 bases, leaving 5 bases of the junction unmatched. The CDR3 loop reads CASSLTGTGQPQHF. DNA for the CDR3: TGTGCCAGCAGTTTAACAGGGACAGGGCAGCCCCAGCATTTT.

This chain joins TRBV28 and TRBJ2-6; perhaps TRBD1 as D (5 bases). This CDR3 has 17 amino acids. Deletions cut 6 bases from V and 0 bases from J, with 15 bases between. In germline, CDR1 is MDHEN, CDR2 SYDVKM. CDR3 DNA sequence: TGTGCCAGCAGGACTCACGTGACAGCCTCTGGGGCCAACGTCCTGACTTTC. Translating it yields CASRTHVTASGANVLTF.

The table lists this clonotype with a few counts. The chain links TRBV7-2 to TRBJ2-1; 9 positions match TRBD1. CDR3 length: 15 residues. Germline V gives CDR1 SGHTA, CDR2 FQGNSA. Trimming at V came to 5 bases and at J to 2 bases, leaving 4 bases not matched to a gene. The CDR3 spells CASSRTGDTYNEQFF. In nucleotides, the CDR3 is TGTGCCAGCAGCAGGACAGGGGACACCTACAATGAGCAGTTCTTC. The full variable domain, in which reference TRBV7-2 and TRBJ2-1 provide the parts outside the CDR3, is GAGVSQSPSNKVTEKGKDVELRCDPISGHTALYWYRQSLGQGLEFLIYFQGNSAPDKSGLPSDRFSAERTGGSVSTLTIQRTQQEDSAVYLCASSRTGDTYNEQFFGPGTRLTVL.

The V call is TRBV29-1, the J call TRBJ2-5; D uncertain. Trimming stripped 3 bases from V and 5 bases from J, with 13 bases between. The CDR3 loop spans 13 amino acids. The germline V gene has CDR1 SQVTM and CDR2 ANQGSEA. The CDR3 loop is CSVDDFRTETQYF. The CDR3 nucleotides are TGCAGCGTTGATGACTTCCGTACGGAGACCCAGTACTTC.

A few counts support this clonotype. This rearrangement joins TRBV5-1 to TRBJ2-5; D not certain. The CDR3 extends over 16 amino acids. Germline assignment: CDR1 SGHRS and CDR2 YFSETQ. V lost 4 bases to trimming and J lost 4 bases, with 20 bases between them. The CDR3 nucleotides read TGCGCCAGCAGCCTCCCATCTGACAAGGTTGGAGAGACCCAGTACTTC. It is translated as CASSLPSDKVGETQYF.

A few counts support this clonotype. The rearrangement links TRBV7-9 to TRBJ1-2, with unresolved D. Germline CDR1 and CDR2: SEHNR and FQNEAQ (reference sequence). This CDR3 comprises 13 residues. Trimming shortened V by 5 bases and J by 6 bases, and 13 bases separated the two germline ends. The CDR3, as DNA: TGTGCCAGCAGCCTAGACATAACGAATGGCTACACCTTC. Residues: CASSLDITNGYTF.

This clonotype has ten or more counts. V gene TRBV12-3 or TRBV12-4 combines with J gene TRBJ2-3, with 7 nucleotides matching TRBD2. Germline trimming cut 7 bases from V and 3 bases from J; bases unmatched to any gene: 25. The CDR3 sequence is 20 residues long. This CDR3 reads CASIGTTRGILAGGTDTQYF. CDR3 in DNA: TGTGCCAGCATCGGGACTACGCGTGGAATCCTTGCAGGTGGAACAGATACGCAGTATTTT.

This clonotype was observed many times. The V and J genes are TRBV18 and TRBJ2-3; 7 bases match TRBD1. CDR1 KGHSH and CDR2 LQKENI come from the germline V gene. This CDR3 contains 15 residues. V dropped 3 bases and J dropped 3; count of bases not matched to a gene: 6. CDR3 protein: CASSPDRVRTDTQYF. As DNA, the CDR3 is TGTGCCAGCTCACCCGACAGGGTTCGGACAGATACGCAGTATTTT.

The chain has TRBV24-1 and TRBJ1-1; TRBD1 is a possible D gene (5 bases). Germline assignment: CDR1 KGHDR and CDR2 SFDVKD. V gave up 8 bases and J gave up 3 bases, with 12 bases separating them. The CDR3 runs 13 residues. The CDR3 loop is CATNGGGDTEAFF. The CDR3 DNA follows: TGTGCCACCAACGGGGGAGGGGACACTGAAGCTTTCTTT.

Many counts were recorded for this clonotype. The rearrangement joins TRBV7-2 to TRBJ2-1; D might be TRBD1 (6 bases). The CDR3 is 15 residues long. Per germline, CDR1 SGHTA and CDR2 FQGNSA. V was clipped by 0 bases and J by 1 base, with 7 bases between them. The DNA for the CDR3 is TGTGCCAGCAGCTTAGCCCAGGGGTCCTACAATGAGCAGTTCTTC. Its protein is CASSLAQGSYNEQFF.

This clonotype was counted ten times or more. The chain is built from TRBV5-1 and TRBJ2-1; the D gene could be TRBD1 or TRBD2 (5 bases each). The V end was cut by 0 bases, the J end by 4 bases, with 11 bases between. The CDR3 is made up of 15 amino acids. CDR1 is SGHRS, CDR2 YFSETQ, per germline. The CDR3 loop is CASSLDGTPYNEQFF. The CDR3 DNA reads TGCGCCAGCAGCTTGGATGGGACCCCTTACAATGAGCAGTTCTTC.

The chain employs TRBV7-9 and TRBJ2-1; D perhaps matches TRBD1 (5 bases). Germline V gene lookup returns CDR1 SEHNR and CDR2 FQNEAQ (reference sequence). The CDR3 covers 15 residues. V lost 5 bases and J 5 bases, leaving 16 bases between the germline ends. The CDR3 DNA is TGTGCCAGCAGCGGGTGGGGCAGGGAAAACAATGAGCAGTTCTTC. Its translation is CASSGWGRENNEQFF.

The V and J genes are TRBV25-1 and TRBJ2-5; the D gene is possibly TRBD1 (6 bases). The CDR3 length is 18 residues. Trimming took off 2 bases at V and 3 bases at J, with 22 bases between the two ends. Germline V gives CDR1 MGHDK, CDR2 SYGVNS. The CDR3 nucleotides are TGTGCCAGCAGTGAAGAGGGCTGGCGCAGGGGAATTGAAGAGACCCAGTACTTC. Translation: CASSEEGWRRGIEETQYF.

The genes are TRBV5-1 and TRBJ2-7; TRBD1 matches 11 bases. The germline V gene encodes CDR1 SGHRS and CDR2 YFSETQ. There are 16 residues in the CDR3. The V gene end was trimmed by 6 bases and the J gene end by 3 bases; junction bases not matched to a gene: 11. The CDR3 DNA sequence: TGCGCCAGCATCGTTCGTCCGGGACAGGGGGTCTACGAGCAGTACTTC. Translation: CASIVRPGQGVYEQYF.

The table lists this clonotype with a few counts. The CDR3 spells CATSDRTASMETQYF. The DNA for the CDR3 is TGTGCCACCAGTGATCGGACTGCTTCAATGGAGACCCAGTACTTC. This chain joins TRBV24-1 and TRBJ2-5; the D gene is possibly TRBD2 (5 bases). The germline CDR1 and CDR2 sequences are KGHDR and SFDVKD. Trimming shortened V by 3 bases and J by 5 bases, and 15 bases separated the two germline ends. The CDR3 is 15 amino acids.

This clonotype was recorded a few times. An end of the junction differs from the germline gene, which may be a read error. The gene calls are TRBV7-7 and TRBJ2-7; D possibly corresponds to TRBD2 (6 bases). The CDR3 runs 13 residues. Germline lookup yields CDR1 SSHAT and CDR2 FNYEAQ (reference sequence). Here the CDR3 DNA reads TGTGCTAGCAGCTTAGGAGGGTTTGGGGAGCAGTACTTC. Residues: CASSLGGFGEQYF.

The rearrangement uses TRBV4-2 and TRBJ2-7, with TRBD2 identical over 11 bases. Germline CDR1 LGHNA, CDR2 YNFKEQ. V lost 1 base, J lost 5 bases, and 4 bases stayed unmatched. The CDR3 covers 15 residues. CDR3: CASSQVGSGRDEQYF. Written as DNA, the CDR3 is TGTGCCAGCAGCCAAGTAGGTAGCGGGAGGGACGAGCAGTACTTC.

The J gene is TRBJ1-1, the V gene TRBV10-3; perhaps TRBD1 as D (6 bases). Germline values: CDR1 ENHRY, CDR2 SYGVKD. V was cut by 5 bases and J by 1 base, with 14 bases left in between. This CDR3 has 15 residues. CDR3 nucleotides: TGTGCCATCAGTACTCAGGGGAAGGGGAACACTGAAGCTTTCTTT. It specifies CAISTQGKGNTEAFF.

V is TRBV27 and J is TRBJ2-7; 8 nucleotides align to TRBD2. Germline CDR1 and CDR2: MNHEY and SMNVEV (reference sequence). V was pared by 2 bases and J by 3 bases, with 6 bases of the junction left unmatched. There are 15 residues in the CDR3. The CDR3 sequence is CASSLIAGGFYEQYF. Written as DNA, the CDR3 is TGTGCCAGCAGTTTAATCGCGGGAGGTTTCTACGAGCAGTACTTC.

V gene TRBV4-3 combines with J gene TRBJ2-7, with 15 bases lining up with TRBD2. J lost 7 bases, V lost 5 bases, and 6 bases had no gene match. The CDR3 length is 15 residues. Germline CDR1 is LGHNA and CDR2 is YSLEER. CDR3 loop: CASSWGLAGGFEQYF. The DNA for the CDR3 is TGCGCCAGCAGCTGGGGACTAGCGGGGGGCTTTGAGCAGTACTTC.

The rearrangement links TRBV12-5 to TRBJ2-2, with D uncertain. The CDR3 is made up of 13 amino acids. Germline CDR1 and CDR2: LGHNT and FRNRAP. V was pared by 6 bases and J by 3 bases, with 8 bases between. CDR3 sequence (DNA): TGTGCTAGTGGCCTGTTATACACCGGGGAGCTGTTTTTT. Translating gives CASGLLYTGELFF.

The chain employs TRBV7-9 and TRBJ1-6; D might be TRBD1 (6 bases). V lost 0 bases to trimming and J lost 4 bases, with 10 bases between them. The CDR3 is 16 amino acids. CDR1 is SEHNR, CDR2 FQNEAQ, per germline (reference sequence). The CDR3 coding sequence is TGTGCCAGCAGCTTAGCGGGGGGCTCTTATAATTCACCCCTCCACTTT. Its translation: CASSLAGGSYNSPLHF.